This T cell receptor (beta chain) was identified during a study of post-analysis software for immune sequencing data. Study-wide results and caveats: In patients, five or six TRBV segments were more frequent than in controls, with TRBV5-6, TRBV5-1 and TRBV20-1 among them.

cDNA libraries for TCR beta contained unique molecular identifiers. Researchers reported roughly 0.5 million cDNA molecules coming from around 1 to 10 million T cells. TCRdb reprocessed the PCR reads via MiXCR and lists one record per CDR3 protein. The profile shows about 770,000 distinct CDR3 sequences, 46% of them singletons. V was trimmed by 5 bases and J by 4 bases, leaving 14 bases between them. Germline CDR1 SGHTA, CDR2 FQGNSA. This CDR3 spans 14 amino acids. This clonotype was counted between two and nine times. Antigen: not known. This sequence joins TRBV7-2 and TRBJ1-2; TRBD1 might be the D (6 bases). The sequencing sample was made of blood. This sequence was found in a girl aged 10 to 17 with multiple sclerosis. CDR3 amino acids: CASSPGDNVYGYTF. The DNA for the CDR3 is TGTGCCAGCAGCCCCGGGGACAACGTCTATGGCTACACCTTC.